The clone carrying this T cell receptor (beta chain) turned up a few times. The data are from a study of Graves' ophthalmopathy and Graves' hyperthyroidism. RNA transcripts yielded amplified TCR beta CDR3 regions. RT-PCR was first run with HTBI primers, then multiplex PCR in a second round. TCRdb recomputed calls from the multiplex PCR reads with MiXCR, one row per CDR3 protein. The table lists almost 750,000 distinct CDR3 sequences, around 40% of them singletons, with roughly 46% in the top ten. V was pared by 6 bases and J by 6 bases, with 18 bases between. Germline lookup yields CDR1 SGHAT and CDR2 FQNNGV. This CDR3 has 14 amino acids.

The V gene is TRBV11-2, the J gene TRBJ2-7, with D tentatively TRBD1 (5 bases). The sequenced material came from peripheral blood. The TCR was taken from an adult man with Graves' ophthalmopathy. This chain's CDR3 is CASRRPGKPFEQYF. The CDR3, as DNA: TGTGCCAGCAGAAGGCCAGGGAAGCCCTTCGAGCAGTACTTC.